Described below is a single T cell receptor (beta chain) sequence and its context. What it binds is unknown. Researchers ran the PCR with 60 Vbeta and 13 Jbeta primers. Here immunoSEQ multiplex PCR was the method, and the copy in TCRdb shows in-frame clones only, minus some. Altogether about 69,000 clones are present, roughly three quarters being singletons, with the ten largest covering more than 2.5%. The sample originates from a study of cytomegalovirus exposure and HLA in healthy donors. Whole-study findings and limits: A later analysis showed HLA-associated TCR beta chains outstripping equally common others in clonal expansion. Specific recognition of CMV antigens was confirmed in vitro for three chains (all CMV-associated). Prediction of most subjects' HLA-A and HLA-B alleles by TCR beta sequences was reportedly accurate. The presence/absence work took it that sequencing depth was about the same across donors.

Germline lookup yields CDR1 MDHEN and CDR2 SYDVKM. V was cut by 6 bases and J by 7 bases, with 12 bases left in between. The CDR3 extends over 12 amino acids. Sequencing input: PBMCs. The chain is built from TRBV28 and TRBJ1-2; D unresolved. This clonotype originated in a young man in good health and CMV-seronegative. The DNA of the CDR3 is TGTGCCAGCAGAGGGAGGGTCTCTGGCTACACCTTC. Amino acid sequence: CASRGRVSGYTF.